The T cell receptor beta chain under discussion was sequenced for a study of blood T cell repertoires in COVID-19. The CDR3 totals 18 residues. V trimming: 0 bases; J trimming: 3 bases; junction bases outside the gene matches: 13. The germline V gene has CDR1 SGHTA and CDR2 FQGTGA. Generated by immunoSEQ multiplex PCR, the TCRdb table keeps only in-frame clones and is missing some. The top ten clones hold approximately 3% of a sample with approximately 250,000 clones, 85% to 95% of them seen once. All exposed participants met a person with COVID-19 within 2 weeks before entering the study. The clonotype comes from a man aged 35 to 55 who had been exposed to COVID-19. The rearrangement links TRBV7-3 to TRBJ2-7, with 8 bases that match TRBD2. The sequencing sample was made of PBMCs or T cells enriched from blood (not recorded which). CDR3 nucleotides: TGTGCCAGCAGCTTAACTTCACTAGCGGAGGGAACCGACTACGAGCAGTACTTC. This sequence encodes CASSLTSLAEGTDYEQYF.